Presented here are 4 T cell receptor beta chains from one specimen sequenced in a study of blood T cells in healthy people across ages. The use of a sample-barcoded 5' primer and a J-beta primer mix characterized a second PCR of 7 to 11 cycles. TCRdb processed the 5' RACE reads anew with MiXCR; each CDR3 protein has one entry. The sample records 800,000 to 1,300,000 distinct CDR3 sequences, approximately 26% being singletons. The data were also submitted as part of a second study, on T cells of mothers and their children.

Material for sequencing was blood. All receptors come from a girl aged 2 to 10 in good health.

This rearrangement joins TRBV6-5 to TRBJ2-4, with 7 bases matching TRBD2. CDR3 length equals 14 residues. In germline, CDR1 is MNHEY, CDR2 SVGAGI. After removal of 6 bases from V and 3 bases from J, the junction contained 5 bases not matched to a gene. The CDR3 loop is CASRRGEVKNIQYF. The CDR3 DNA reads as TGTGCCAGCAGACGGGGGGAGGTCAAAAACATTCAGTACTTC.

The chain is built from TRBV6-5 and TRBJ2-5; 8 nucleotides align to TRBD1. CDR1 and CDR2 from the germline V gene are MNHEY and SVGAGI. With 6 bases clipped from V and 1 base from J, the junction kept 4 bases outside the gene matches. There are 14 residues in the CDR3. The CDR3 DNA sequence: TGTGCCAGCAGAAAACAGGGGGTCCAAGAGACCCAGTACTTC. It encodes CASRKQGVQETQYF.

CDR3 coding DNA: TGTGCCAGCAGTTTGACTCCCCCCAACTACAATGAGCAGTTCTTC. This encodes CASSLTPPNYNEQFF. The rearrangement joins TRBV6-6 to TRBJ2-1; no reliable D call. Trimming cost V 4 bases and J 3 bases, with 13 bases left between them. Germline V CDR1 and CDR2: MNHNY, SVGAGI (reference sequence). This CDR3 has 15 amino acids.

The rearrangement joins TRBV20-1 to TRBJ1-2; a possible D gene is TRBD1 (5 bases). Germline V gives CDR1 DFQATT, CDR2 SNEGSKA (reference sequence). The V gene lost 0 bases and the J gene lost 4 bases, with 6 bases spanning the gap. The CDR3 extends over 12 amino acids. The CDR3 spells CSAREGGYGYTF. The CDR3 DNA reads TGCAGTGCTAGAGAGGGGGGCTATGGCTACACCTTC.